This passage covers 10 T cell receptor beta chains from one sample sequenced in a study of blood T cell repertoires in COVID-19. The repertoire was sequenced with immunoSEQ multiplex PCR; TCRdb's copy has only in-frame clones and lacks some. The sample shows 65,000 to 85,000 clones, over 65% of them seen only once. Sequencing was performed on peripheral blood. The receptors here all came from a man over 45 with active or convalescent COVID-19.

In nucleotides, the CDR3 is TGTGCCAGCTCACCGCTCCTCCAGGGGGGTGAGCAGTTCTTC. Translation: CASSPLLQGGEQFF. This chain links TRBV18 with TRBJ2-1; maybe TRBD1 (7 bases). Germline-derived CDR1 and CDR2 are KGHSH and LQKENI. The CDR3 is 14 amino acids. V gave up 3 bases and J gave up 9 bases, with 15 bases separating them.

This sequence joins TRBV7-2 and TRBJ2-7; TRBD2 matches 7 bases. With V trimmed by 3 bases and J by 0 bases, 5 bases remained unmatched. The CDR3 sequence is 15 residues long. Germline V gives CDR1 SGHTA, CDR2 FQGNSA. The CDR3 is CASSLASGLSYEQYF. For the CDR3, the DNA is TGTGCCAGCAGCTTGGCTAGCGGCCTCTCCTACGAGCAGTACTTC.

The chain combines TRBV9 with TRBJ1-6; TRBD1 might be the D (6 bases). V lost 7 bases, J lost 7 bases, and 15 bases lay in between. This CDR3 contains 14 residues. Per germline, CDR1 SGDLS and CDR2 YYNGEE. The DNA for the CDR3 is TGTGCCAGCGGGGTGGGGCAGGGGAATTCACCCCTCCACTTT. This translates into CASGVGQGNSPLHF.

The V and J genes are TRBV3-1 (or the pseudogene TRBV3-2) and TRBJ2-3; 10 bases are shared with TRBD2. There are 15 residues in the CDR3. Germline loops: CDR1 LGHDT, CDR2 YNNKEL (reference sequence). The ends lost 4 bases at V and 1 base at J; junction bases unmatched: 2. Written as DNA, the CDR3 is TGTGCCAGCAGCCCTACTAGCGGGGGCACAGATACGCAGTATTTT. It specifies CASSPTSGGTDTQYF.

The V gene is TRBV14, the J gene TRBJ1-3, with D uncertain. Germline CDR1 and CDR2: SGHDN and FVKESK. V shed 0 bases and J shed 0 bases, with 9 bases lying between them. The CDR3 length is 16 residues. The CDR3 DNA sequence: TGTGCCAGCAGCCAAGACAGAGGGTTCTCTGGAAACACCATATATTTT. Its translation is CASSQDRGFSGNTIYF.

This clone was detected only a few times. The gene calls are TRBV25-1 and TRBJ2-1; tentatively, D is TRBD2 (5 bases). Trimming took 4 bases from V and 4 from J, leaving 11 bases between them. CDR1 and CDR2 from the germline V gene are MGHDK and SYGVNS. This CDR3 is built from 14 residues. CDR3 DNA sequence: TGTGCCAGCAGTGTCCCGGGGTTGTACAATGAGCAGTTCTTC. As protein: CASSVPGLYNEQFF.

The V and J genes are TRBV19 and TRBJ1-5; the match to TRBD1 covers 7 bases. Germline V gene sequence: CDR1 LNHDA, CDR2 SQIVND (reference sequence). The CDR3 sequence is 18 residues long. V dropped 1 base and J dropped 4; count of bases not matched to a gene: 13. In nucleotides, the CDR3 is TGTGCCAGTAGTATAGTAGGACAGGCCGCGGACCGAAATCAGCCCCAGCATTTT. Its protein is CASSIVGQAADRNQPQHF.

The CDR3 here is CASSQRKGLRQADTQYF. The CDR3 DNA follows: TGTGCCAGCAGCCAGAGAAAGGGACTCCGTCAGGCAGATACGCAGTATTTT. The rearrangement joins TRBV11-3 to TRBJ2-3; possible D gene TRBD2, 6 bases. This CDR3 is built from 17 residues. Deletions cut 5 bases from V and 4 bases from J, with 22 bases between. Germline V gives CDR1 SGHNT, CDR2 YENEEA. Combining the CDR3 with reference TRBV11-3 and TRBJ2-3 gives the whole variable domain EAGVVQSPRYKIIEKKQPVAFWCNPISGHNTLYWYLQNLGQGPELLIRYENEEAVDDSQLPKDRFSAERLKGVDSTLKIQPAELGDSAVYLCASSQRKGLRQADTQYFGPGTRLTVL.

The rearrangement joins TRBV14 to TRBJ2-6; tentative D call: TRBD1 (6 bases). With 4 bases removed from V and 0 bases from J, the gap between germline ends came to 16 bases. There are 18 residues in the CDR3. The V gene's germline CDR1 is SGHDN and CDR2 FVKESK. The CDR3: CASSPWGQVNSGANVLTF. The CDR3 region has the DNA TGTGCCAGCAGCCCCTGGGGGCAGGTTAACTCTGGGGCCAACGTCCTGACTTTC. The full variable domain, in which reference TRBV14 and TRBJ2-6 provide the parts outside the CDR3, is EAGVTQFPSHSVIEKGQTVTLRCDPISGHDNLYWYRRVMGKEIKFLLHFVKESKQDESGMPNNRFLAERTGGTYSTLKVQPAELEDSGVYFCASSPWGQVNSGANVLTFGAGSRLTVL.

This clone appeared once. The chain recombines TRBV5-1 with TRBJ1-1; D remains ambiguous. Germline-derived CDR1 and CDR2 are SGHRS and YFSETQ. With 4 bases removed from V and 1 base from J, the gap between germline ends came to 14 bases. The CDR3 loop spans 15 amino acids. CDR3 coding DNA: TGCGCCAGCAGCCCGGAGCCATTACGGAACACTGAAGCTTTCTTT. Amino acids: CASSPEPLRNTEAFF.